The next 26 T cell receptor beta chains were all read from a single sample in a study of patients and donors after allogeneic stem cell transplantation. Via MiXCR, TCRdb re-called the RT-PCR reads, giving one row per CDR3 protein. The table lists fewer than 500,000 distinct CDR3 sequences, 16% of them singletons, with 7% to 7.5% in the top ten. The specimen was blood, either unsorted or a sorted T cell fraction (not recorded which). The receptors derive from a human donor who was either an allogeneic HSCT recipient or a stem cell or donor lymphocyte infusion donor (not recorded which). It is not recorded whose cells these are; they may come from a transplant donor.

The J gene is TRBJ2-2, the V gene TRBV20-1, with D perhaps TRBD2 (6 bases). The CDR3 loop spans 12 amino acids. CDR1 and CDR2 from the germline V gene are DFQATT and SNEGSKA (reference sequence). DNA for the CDR3: TGCGGGCTGGGGGGGAACACCGGGGAGCTGTTTTTT. Amino acids: CGLGGNTGELFF.

This clonotype was counted between two and nine times. The V and J genes are TRBV3-1 and TRBJ2-3; D remains unclear. Germline values: CDR1 LGHDT, CDR2 YNNKEL (reference sequence). Trimming took off 3 bases at V and 4 bases at J, with 8 bases between the two ends. The CDR3 is 13 residues long. The chain's CDR3 is CASSQNIADTQYF. The CDR3 DNA is TGTGCCAGCAGCCAGAACATTGCAGATACGCAGTATTTT.

This clonotype appeared a few times. This chain's CDR3 is CASSLEGGNGNTIYF. In nucleotides, the CDR3 is TGTGCCAGCAGCTTAGAAGGTGGGAATGGAAACACCATATATTTT. The gene calls are TRBV7-8 and TRBJ1-3; unclear D gene. Between the trimmed V and J ends, which lost 1 base and 3 bases, there was a span of 10 bases. The CDR3 spans 15 residues. Germline V gene sequence: CDR1 SGHVS, CDR2 FQNEAQ.

This clonotype occurred many times. The chain combines TRBV6-1 with TRBJ1-5, with D perhaps matching TRBD1 (5 bases). V lost 2 bases, J lost 5 bases, and 13 bases lay in between. The CDR3 contains 15 residues. Germline CDR1 and CDR2: MNHNS and SASEGT. The DNA for the CDR3 is TGTGCCAGCAGTGAAACAGGAACGGGATATCAGCCCCAGCATTTT. Amino acid sequence: CASSETGTGYQPQHF.

This clonotype showed up just a few times. The chain is built from TRBV4-2 and TRBJ2-5; D is tentatively TRBD1 or TRBD2 (5 bases each). V dropped 1 base and J dropped 1 base, with 7 bases sitting between them. The CDR3 has 14 amino acids. The germline V gene encodes CDR1 LGHNA and CDR2 YNFKEQ. The CDR3 DNA follows: TGTGCCAGCAGCCAAGGGGGGTCCCAAGAGACCCAGTACTTC. Amino acid sequence: CASSQGGSQETQYF.

V gene TRBV27 combines with J gene TRBJ1-1; the D gene is possibly TRBD1 (6 bases). The V gene lost 10 bases and the J gene lost 4 bases, with 10 bases spanning the gap. This CDR3 has 11 residues. Germline loops: CDR1 MNHEY, CDR2 SMNVEV (reference sequence). CDR3 sequence reads: CATETGTEAFF. Here the CDR3 DNA reads TGTGCCACCGAGACAGGCACTGAAGCTTTCTTT.

This clonotype was observed a few times. The genes are TRBV14 and TRBJ1-1; TRBD1 aligns across 10 bases. With 2 bases clipped from V and 2 bases from J, the junction kept 5 bases outside the gene matches. This CDR3 region has 16 residues. CDR1 is SGHDN, CDR2 FVKESK, per germline. DNA for the CDR3: TGTGCCAGCAGCCAACGGACAGGGGGTGAAAACACTGAAGCTTTCTTT. This codes for CASSQRTGGENTEAFF.

The J gene is TRBJ1-5, the V gene TRBV15; no firm D call. Trimming took off 0 bases at V and 2 bases at J, with 11 bases between the two ends. Germline loops: CDR1 LNHNV, CDR2 YYDKDF (reference sequence). This CDR3 has 16 residues. The CDR3 nucleotides read TGTGCCACCAGCAGAGATCGGGCTGCGGGCAATCAGCCCCAGCATTTT. This sequence encodes CATSRDRAAGNQPQHF.

This chain joins TRBV24-1 and TRBJ2-1, with D uncertain. Trimming took 4 bases from V and 10 from J, leaving 10 bases between them. Germline V gene lookup returns CDR1 KGHDR and CDR2 SFDVKD. This CDR3 contains 12 residues. CDR3 amino acids: CATSEGPREQFF. The DNA for the CDR3 is TGTGCCACCAGTGAAGGACCACGAGAGCAGTTCTTC.

This clonotype was seen a handful of times. The V and J genes are TRBV20-1 and TRBJ2-5, with TRBD2 matching 8 bases. The germline V gene has CDR1 DFQATT and CDR2 SNEGSKA (reference sequence). V lost 0 bases, J lost 4 bases, and 10 bases stayed unmatched. The CDR3 totals 16 residues. CDR3 protein: CSARDRAPGGLETQYF. In DNA, the CDR3 is TGCAGTGCTAGAGATAGGGCCCCGGGAGGGTTAGAGACCCAGTACTTC.

This clonotype was recorded a few times. The rearrangement joins TRBV6-5 to TRBJ2-7, with D unresolved. The CDR3 covers 13 residues. V was trimmed by 2 bases and J by 3 bases, leaving 8 bases between them. Germline V lookup: CDR1 MNHEY, CDR2 SVGAGI. CDR3 residues: CASSYRFHYEQYF. CDR3 coding DNA: TGTGCCAGCAGTTACCGATTTCACTACGAGCAGTACTTC.

This clonotype appeared a few times. V usage is TRBV28 and J usage is TRBJ1-1, with no clear D. Trimming stripped 5 bases from V and 6 bases from J, with 13 bases between. Germline values: CDR1 MDHEN, CDR2 SYDVKM. The CDR3 is 13 amino acids. The CDR3 DNA sequence: TGTGCCAGCAGTCCCAATCGCCCGGCTGAAGCTTTCTTT. Translation: CASSPNRPAEAFF.

In this sample, this clonotype turned up a few times. This chain links TRBV7-6 with TRBJ2-1, with 8 bases fitting TRBD2. Germline lookup yields CDR1 SGHVS and CDR2 FNYEAQ. The V segment lost 5 bases and the J segment 4 bases; nucleotides outside the gene matches: 10. This CDR3 has 16 residues. The CDR3 sequence is CASSPSVGREYNEQFF. CDR3 coding DNA: TGTGCCAGCAGCCCCTCTGTCGGGAGGGAATACAATGAGCAGTTCTTC. The full variable domain, rest sourced from reference TRBV7-6 and TRBJ2-1, is GAGVSQSPRYKVTKRGQDVALRCDPISGHVSLYWYRQALGQGPEFLTYFNYEAQQDKSGLPNDRFSAERPEGSISTLTIQRTEQRDSAMYRCASSPSVGREYNEQFFGPGTRLTVL.

V usage is TRBV14 and J usage is TRBJ2-6; TRBD1 matches 7 bases. The V and J ends lost 2 bases and 2 bases, in that order; junction bases with no gene match: 9. The CDR3 extends over 18 amino acids. Germline V gene data show CDR1 as SGHDN and CDR2 as FVKESK. The CDR3 nucleotides read TGTGCCAGCAGCCAATGGGACAGTGCCTTACCTGGGGCCAACGTCCTGACTTTC. Translated, it gives CASSQWDSALPGANVLTF.

The V gene is TRBV7-3, the J gene TRBJ1-1; D is unclear. The CDR3 has 14 residues. CDR1 and CDR2 from the germline V gene are SGHTA and FQGTGA. V was pared by 5 bases and J by 1 base, with 11 bases between. CDR3 DNA: TGTGCCAGCAGCCCAACGGGCGCGAACACTGAAGCTTTCTTT. It encodes CASSPTGANTEAFF.

The chain is built from TRBV27 and TRBJ2-7, with a tentative D call TRBD2 (8 bases). CDR3 size: 15 residues. V dropped 5 bases and J dropped 2 bases, with 16 bases sitting between them. CDR1 and CDR2 (germline): MNHEY, SMNVEV (reference sequence). The CDR3 coding sequence is TGTGCCAGCAGTCCCGGGGGGGACAGCGCCTACGAGCAGTACTTC. Translated: CASSPGGDSAYEQYF.

The chain is built from TRBV12-5 and TRBJ1-5, with D unclear. The V gene lost 1 base and the J gene lost 2 bases, with 6 bases spanning the gap. This CDR3 has 14 amino acids. CDR1 and CDR2 (germline): LGHNT, FRNRAP. The chain's CDR3 is CASGLGVGNQPQHF. Written as DNA, the CDR3 is TGTGCTAGTGGTTTGGGGGTGGGCAATCAGCCCCAGCATTTT.

V and J are TRBV12-3 or TRBV12-4 and TRBJ1-2, with D unclear. The CDR3 totals 14 residues. V shed 6 bases and J shed 2 bases, with 13 bases lying between them. The CDR3 DNA follows: TGTGCCAGCAGCCGGGGAGGGAGGAACTATGGCTACACCTTC. It codes for CASSRGGRNYGYTF.

This clonotype was counted between two and nine times. The J gene is TRBJ1-5, the V gene TRBV6-1; D is possibly TRBD1 (5 bases). V dropped 6 bases and J dropped 11 bases, with 11 bases sitting between them. This CDR3 contains 11 residues. Germline-derived CDR1 and CDR2 are MNHNS and SASEGT. Here the CDR3 reads CASSLPGAQHF. CDR3 sequence (DNA): TGTGCCAGCAGCCTTCCGGGGGCCCAGCATTTT.

V and J are TRBV9 and TRBJ1-1; perhaps TRBD1 as D (6 bases). Trimming pared 4 bases from V and 1 base from J, leaving 14 bases between. Germline loops: CDR1 SGDLS, CDR2 YYNGEE. The CDR3 sequence is 15 residues long. CDR3 region: CASSPTKGQNTEAFF. The CDR3 bases are TGTGCCAGCAGCCCCACTAAGGGACAGAACACTGAAGCTTTCTTT.

CDR3 in DNA: TGTGCCAGTTCCAAGCAAGCGGGGATCCAAGAGACCCAGTACTTC. Translated: CASSKQAGIQETQYF. This chain links TRBV21-1 with TRBJ2-5; the listed D gene, TRBD2, was not tested against the DNA. TRBV21-1 is described as a pseudogene. This CDR3 spans 15 amino acids.

The gene calls are TRBV24-1 and TRBJ1-1; D is unclear. Trimming cost V 4 bases and J 4 bases, with 6 bases left between them. The CDR3 length is 12 residues. The germline CDR1 and CDR2 sequences are KGHDR and SFDVKD. The CDR3 is CATSEQGTEAFF. The CDR3 DNA follows: TGTGCCACCAGTGAACAAGGCACTGAAGCTTTCTTT.

J is TRBJ2-5 and V is TRBV6-5; 8 bases map to TRBD2. Looked up from germline, CDR1 is MNHEY and CDR2 is SVGAGI. The V segment lost 4 bases and the J segment 3 bases; nucleotides outside the gene matches: 7. CDR3 size: 15 residues. This CDR3 is CASSSLAGGEETQYF. The CDR3 DNA reads as TGTGCCAGCAGTTCCCTGGCGGGAGGAGAAGAGACCCAGTACTTC.

Many counts were recorded for this clonotype. The rearrangement links TRBV4-2 to TRBJ2-7, with D tentatively TRBD2 (7 bases). Trimming pared 0 bases from V and 6 bases from J, leaving 18 bases between. Germline CDR1 LGHNA, CDR2 YNFKEQ. The CDR3 has 16 amino acids. The CDR3 DNA is TGTGCCAGCAGCCAAGATCATTCCCCGGGGGGCCTCGAGCAGTACTTC. Translated: CASSQDHSPGGLEQYF.

The chain recombines TRBV11-3 with TRBJ2-2; perhaps TRBD2 as D (6 bases). Trimming took off 4 bases at V and 1 base at J, with 10 bases between the two ends. Germline lookup yields CDR1 SGHNT and CDR2 YENEEA. There are 15 residues in the CDR3. The CDR3: CASSSHSGNTGELFF. CDR3 DNA sequence: TGTGCCAGCAGCTCCCATAGCGGGAACACCGGGGAGCTGTTTTTT.

The chain recombines TRBV4-3 with TRBJ2-2, with D uncertain. CDR1 and CDR2 from the germline V gene are LGHNA and YSLEER. The V gene lost 0 bases and the J gene lost 6 bases, with 11 bases spanning the gap. The CDR3 contains 15 residues. The CDR3 protein is CASSQESVVAGELFF. The CDR3, as DNA: TGCGCCAGCAGCCAAGAATCGGTGGTCGCCGGGGAGCTGTTTTTT.